The clone carrying this T cell receptor beta chain has a count of ten or more. Its antigen is undetermined. Reverse transcription of all isolated RNA meant that expressed TCRB transcripts were sequenced. Using immunoSEQ multiplex PCR, the repertoire was profiled, and TCRdb retains in-frame clones only, with some absent. The table includes hundreds of thousands of clones, around 9% detected once. Over 95% purity was reached by all sorted populations. The sample is drawn from a study of beta chain features in type 1 diabetes. Study conclusions and caveats: Type 1 diabetes patients had moderately but significantly shorter TCRB CDR3s in all four CD4+ subsets.

The receptor was isolated from a man aged 30 to 45 with type 1 diabetes. The sequenced sample consisted of central memory CD4+ T cells from blood.

This CDR3 is CASSYGPSTDTQYF. For the CDR3, the DNA is TGTGCCAGCAGTTACGGACCTAGCACAGATACGCAGTATTTT. This sequence joins TRBV7-2 and TRBJ2-3, with D unresolved. The CDR3 is 14 residues long. Germline-derived CDR1 and CDR2 are SGHTA and FQGNSA. With 6 bases removed from V and 0 bases from J, the gap between germline ends came to 10 bases.